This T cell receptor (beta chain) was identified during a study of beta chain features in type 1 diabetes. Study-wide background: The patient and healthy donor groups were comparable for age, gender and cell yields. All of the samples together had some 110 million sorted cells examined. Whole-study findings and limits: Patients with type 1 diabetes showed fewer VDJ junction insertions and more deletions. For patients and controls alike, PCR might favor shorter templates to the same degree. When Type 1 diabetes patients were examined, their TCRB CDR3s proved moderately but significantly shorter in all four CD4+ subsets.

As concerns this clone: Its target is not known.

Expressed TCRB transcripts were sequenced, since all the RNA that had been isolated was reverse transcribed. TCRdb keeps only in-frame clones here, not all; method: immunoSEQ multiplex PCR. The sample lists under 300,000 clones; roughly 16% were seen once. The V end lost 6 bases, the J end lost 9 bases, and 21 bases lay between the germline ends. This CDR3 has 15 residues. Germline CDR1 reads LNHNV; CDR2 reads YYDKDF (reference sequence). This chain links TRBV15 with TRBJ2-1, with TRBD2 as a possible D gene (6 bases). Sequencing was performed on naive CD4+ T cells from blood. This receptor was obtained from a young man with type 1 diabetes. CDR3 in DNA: TGTGCCACCAGGGAAGTAGGAGGGGTAGTGGGTGAGCAGTTCTTC. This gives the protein CATREVGGVVGEQFF.